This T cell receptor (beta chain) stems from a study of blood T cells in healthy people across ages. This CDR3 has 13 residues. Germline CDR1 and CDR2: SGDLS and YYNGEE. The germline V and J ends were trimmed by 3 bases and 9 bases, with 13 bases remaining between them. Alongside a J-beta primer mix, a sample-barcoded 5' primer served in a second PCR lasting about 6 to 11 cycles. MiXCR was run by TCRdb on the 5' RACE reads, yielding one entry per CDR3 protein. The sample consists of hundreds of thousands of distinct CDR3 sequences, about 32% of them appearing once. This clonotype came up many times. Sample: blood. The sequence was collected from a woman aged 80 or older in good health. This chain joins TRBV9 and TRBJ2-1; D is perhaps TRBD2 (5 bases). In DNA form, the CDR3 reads TGTGCCAGCAGCGCCAAAGGACGGGGTGAGCAGTTCTTC. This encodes CASSAKGRGEQFF.